This TCR beta chain was sequenced in a study of cytomegalovirus exposure and HLA in healthy donors. The CDR3 length is 16 residues. The germline V gene encodes CDR1 SGHRS and CDR2 YFSETQ. Trimming left V 4 bases short and J 7 bases short, with 24 bases between. Sequenced by immunoSEQ multiplex PCR; TCRdb stores in-frame clones only, minus some. The profile shows 100,000 to 150,000 clones, more than 95% of them singletons. This TCR was sampled from a man between 18 and 35 years old in good health and CMV-seronegative. Specimen: PBMCs. The J gene is TRBJ2-7, the V gene TRBV5-1, with D possibly being TRBD1 (6 bases). CDR3 bases: TGCGCCAGCAGCCTCTACAGGGATCGTCAACCTGGGGAGCAGTACTTC. It encodes CASSLYRDRQPGEQYF.